These 11 T cell receptor beta chains share one sample of origin, sequenced in a study of human T cells and chemical hapten exposure (dated by TCRdb to the early 2020s). The time point label of this sample denotes: pre-sensitization, week 0. The treatment or condition label, read with the paper, signifies: therapeutic diphenylcyclopropenone sensitization with weekly scalp DPC. The library came from RACE. Sequenced using a NextSeq 500. TCRdb trimmed public reads at Q25 via fastp, called clones via MiXCR and kept in-frame beta chains. Under each unique CDR3 protein, matching rows form one entry showing the most common genes and DNA. A total of fewer than 150,000 distinct CDR3 sequences appear in this sample, roughly 13% of them only once. Together, the top ten hold around 2.7% of the sample. The material sequenced was whole blood, taken in connection with sensitization to the hapten diphenylcyclopropenone (DPC). The source of these receptors is a woman aged 18-29 years with alopecia areata. Some clones in this sample may be carry-over from other donors' samples.

In this sample, this clonotype turned up many times. This chain links TRBV25-1 with TRBJ1-4; TRBD1 matches at 8 bases. Germline assignment: CDR1 MGHDK and CDR2 SYGVNS. The CDR3 is made up of 18 amino acids. V lost 2 bases, J lost 0 bases, and 8 bases stayed unmatched. The CDR3 nucleotides are TGTGCCAGCAGTGAACCGGACAGGGTTTGGACAACTAATGAAAAACTGTTTTTT. It specifies CASSEPDRVWTTNEKLFF.

This clonotype was detected ten times or more. This rearrangement joins TRBV9 to TRBJ2-3; 8 nucleotides align to TRBD2. CDR3 size: 16 residues. CDR1 SGDLS and CDR2 YYNGEE come from the germline V gene. J was trimmed by 0 bases and V by 3 bases; bases with no gene match: 6. The CDR3 DNA follows: TGTGCCAGCAGCGCCGGACTAGCAGAGAGCACAGATACGCAGTATTTT. Protein product: CASSAGLAESTDTQYF.

The sample holds many counts of this clonotype. The V gene is TRBV20-1, the J gene TRBJ1-3; D ambiguous. Trimming stripped 5 bases from V and 0 bases from J, with 5 bases between. The germline gives CDR1 DFQATT, CDR2 SNEGSKA (reference sequence). CDR3 length: 12 residues. CDR3 sequence reads: CSAALSGNTIYF. CDR3 coding DNA: TGCAGTGCTGCGCTCTCTGGAAACACCATATATTTT.

This chain uses TRBV25-1 with TRBJ1-2, with TRBD1 as a possible D gene (6 bases). V was pared by 1 base and J by 14 bases, with 8 bases between. The germline gives CDR1 MGHDK, CDR2 SYGVNS. CDR3 length: 10 amino acids. The CDR3: CASSELGQTF. The CDR3 coding sequence is TGTGCCAGCAGTGAATTGGGACAAACCTTC.

In its sample, this clonotype was seen many times. The gene calls are TRBV6-4 and TRBJ2-1, with 14 bases aligning to TRBD2. CDR1 is MRHNA, CDR2 SNTAGT, per germline. This CDR3 spans 15 amino acids. V shed 5 bases and J 8 bases; nucleotides not matched to a gene: 5. The CDR3 bases are TGTGCCAGCAGTTCGACTAGCGGGGGGGCTCATGAGCAGTTCTTC. This gives the protein CASSSTSGGAHEQFF.

The chain links TRBV7-8 to TRBJ1-2, with D tentatively TRBD1 (5 bases). Germline lookup yields CDR1 SGHVS and CDR2 FQNEAQ. The CDR3 is made up of 15 amino acids. The V end was cut by 2 bases, the J end by 0 bases, with 10 bases between. For the CDR3, the DNA is TGTGCCAGCAGCTTAAACAGGAGAGCTAACTATGGCTACACCTTC. It is translated as CASSLNRRANYGYTF.

This clonotype was seen just once. This chain uses TRBV29-1 with TRBJ1-1; weak D call: TRBD1 (6 bases). The germline V and J ends were trimmed by 7 bases and 0 bases, with 12 bases remaining between them. This CDR3 region has 13 residues. Germline V gives CDR1 SQVTM, CDR2 ANQGSEA. CDR3 region: CSAQGRMNTEAFF. The CDR3 nucleotides read TGCAGCGCCCAGGGGCGGATGAACACTGAAGCTTTCTTT. Using reference TRBV29-1 and TRBJ1-1 for the parts outside the CDR3, the full variable domain is SAVISQKPSRDICQRGTSLTIQCQVDSQVTMMFWYRQQPGQSLTLIATANQGSEATYESGFVIDKFPISRPNLTFSTLTVSNMSPEDSSIYLCSAQGRMNTEAFFGQGTRLTVV.

The genes are TRBV5-1 and TRBJ2-3; 8 nucleotides match TRBD1. The germline V gene encodes CDR1 SGHRS and CDR2 YFSETQ. The CDR3 is 15 residues long. Trimming took 4 bases from V and 3 from J; bases not matched to a gene: 7. The CDR3 here is CASSIDRGITDTQYF. Written as DNA, the CDR3 is TGCGCCAGCAGCATAGACAGGGGAATAACAGATACGCAGTATTTT.

The V call is TRBV5-1, the J call TRBJ2-1, with D perhaps TRBD1 or TRBD2 (5 bases each). This CDR3 contains 14 residues. Germline V CDR1 and CDR2: SGHRS, YFSETQ. Trimming left V 0 bases short and J 5 bases short, with 9 bases between. The CDR3 reads CASSLAGTDNEQFF. In nucleotides, the CDR3 is TGCGCCAGCAGCTTGGCCGGGACGGACAATGAGCAGTTCTTC. The whole variable domain, remainder taken from reference TRBV5-1 and TRBJ2-1, is KAGVTQTPRYLIKTRGQQVTLSCSPISGHRSVSWYQQTPGQGLQFLFEYFSETQRNKGNFPGRFSGRQFSNSRSEMNVSTLELGDSALYLCASSLAGTDNEQFFGPGTRLTVL.

The chain has TRBV12-2 and TRBJ1-5. TRBV12-2 is annotated as a pseudogene. This CDR3 region has 20 residues. CDR3 coding DNA: TGTGCAAGTCGCCCCGCGAGGGGCCCAAACCCATTTTATAGCAATCAGCCCCAGCATTTT. It encodes CASRPARGPNPFYSNQPQHF.

This clonotype was counted many times. The V gene is TRBV6-2 or TRBV6-3, the J gene TRBJ2-1; 9 bases fit TRBD2. CDR1 is MNHEY and CDR2 is SVGEGT in the germline V gene. The length of the CDR3 is 17 residues. Unmatched junction bases numbered 4, after V lost 0 bases and J lost 1 base. Here the CDR3 DNA reads TGTGCCAGCAGTTACTCATCTAGCGGGGTTTCCTACAATGAGCAGTTCTTC. Translated, it gives CASSYSSSGVSYNEQFF.